This TCR beta chain was captured by sequencing in a study of radiotherapy plus CTLA-4 blockade in lung cancer. General observations from the study: In blood, TCR clones derived from the tumor expanded after radiotherapy plus ipilimumab.

On this clone itself: The antigen is unknown.

Trimming removed 5 bases from V and 1 base from J, with 8 bases in between. Germline V gene sequence: CDR1 SGHNT, CDR2 YENEEA. The CDR3 totals 14 residues. TCRdb's table, derived via immunoSEQ multiplex PCR, lists solely in-frame clones and lacks some. The sample includes about 45,000 clones, roughly four fifths of them seen just once. Treatment of patients with chemo-refractory metastatic non-small-cell lung cancer consisted of focal radiation plus CTLA-4 blockade with ipilimumab. The receptor comes from a human donor with non-small cell lung cancer who had stable disease on radiotherapy plus ipilimumab. The sample consisted of peripheral blood, taken from a patient treated with radiotherapy plus ipilimumab. V and J are TRBV11-3 and TRBJ2-2; D not resolved. CDR3 nucleotide sequence: TGTGCCAGCAGCCCGCCCGAGAACACCGGGGAGCTGTTTTTT. It codes for CASSPPENTGELFF. Complete variable domain (other parts from reference TRBV11-3 and TRBJ2-2): EAGVVQSPRYKIIEKKQPVAFWCNPISGHNTLYWYLQNLGQGPELLIRYENEEAVDDSQLPKDRFSAERLKGVDSTLKIQPAELGDSAVYLCASSPPENTGELFFGEGSRLTVL.